This entry features one T cell receptor (beta chain) sequence. The antigen is undetermined. CDR1 and CDR2 (germline): MNHEY, SMNVEV (reference sequence). The CDR3 is made up of 15 amino acids. This record belongs to a study of cytomegalovirus exposure and HLA in healthy donors. Study conclusions and caveats: Indistinguishable V segments, including TRBV6-2 and TRBV6-3, were excluded.

PCR used 60 Vbeta primers and 13 Jbeta primers. Sequenced by immunoSEQ multiplex PCR; TCRdb stores in-frame clones only, minus some. This table holds around 190,000 clones, roughly 86% found once. The source of this sequence is a man aged 40-49 years in good health and CMV-seropositive. This sequence joins TRBV27 and TRBJ2-5; 9 nucleotides match TRBD2. The J call may be faulty, since TRBJ2-7 better matches the DNA end. The sequenced sample consisted of PBMCs. CDR3: CASSSSLAGGYEQYF. The CDR3 region has the DNA TGTGCCAGCAGTTCCTCTCTGGCGGGGGGGTACGAGCAGTACTTC.